The T cell receptor beta chain described here comes from a study of graft-versus-host responses after intestinal transplantation. General study points: High graft-versus-host to host-versus-graft clonal ratios were found in allografts of patients who had graft-donor T cell macrochimerism.

Germline V gene data show CDR1 as SQVTM and CDR2 as ANQGSEA. With V trimmed by 7 bases and J by 1 base, 13 bases remained unmatched. The CDR3 sequence is 16 residues long. The data were produced by immunoSEQ multiplex PCR, yet TCRdb's version contains in-frame clones alone and is incomplete. The sample has tens of thousands of clones, 91% seen once. This clone has only one observation. Its antigen is currently unknown. This specimen was unstimulated CD4+ T cells sorted from spleen or lymph node cells, taken before intestinal transplant. This clonotype originated in a human donor who received an intestinal transplant. V and J are TRBV29-1 and TRBJ2-7; 10 bases are a match to TRBD1. The DNA for the CDR3 is TGCAGCGCCTCCTCCGGGGACAGGGGTCCGTCCTACGAGCAGTACTTC. Protein: CSASSGDRGPSYEQYF.